Reported below is one T cell receptor (beta chain). The antigen is not known. After removal of 8 bases from V and 5 bases from J, the junction contained 12 bases not matched to a gene. The CDR3 contains 14 residues. The germline CDR1 and CDR2 sequences are SGHNT and YYREEE (reference sequence). This sample was included in a study of vaccination effects on CD4 cells after COVID-19. Study results and caveats: Marked clonal contraction of both clone types appeared late after vaccination. The authors studied few convalescent patients and collected no early post-infection timepoints.

The repertoire was sequenced with immunoSEQ multiplex PCR; TCRdb's copy has only in-frame clones and lacks some. The sample carries 50,000 to 65,000 clones, 65% to 90% recorded once. Viral peptide pools were used in the ViraFEST assay to expand antigen-specific CD4+ T cells, and sequencing came afterward. Isolation of CD4+ T cells took place after 10 days of culture. Nucleocapsid antibody tests were negative, and the vaccine recipients had no prior SARS-CoV-2 infection. Half-medium changes using IL-2 medium occurred on days 3 and 7. The TCR sequence derives from a human donor who received a COVID-19 vaccine. This specimen was CD4+ T cells from PBMCs cultured with HCoV-229E spike peptides, taken before COVID-19 vaccination. This sequence joins TRBV5-4 and TRBJ2-5, with TRBD2 matching over 7 bases. CDR3 residues: CASRRLGEGETQYF. CDR3 nucleotides: TGTGCCAGTCGGCGTTTGGGGGAGGGGGAGACCCAGTACTTC. Complete variable domain (other parts from reference TRBV5-4 and TRBJ2-5): ETGVTQSPTHLIKTRGQQVTLRCSSQSGHNTVSWYQQALGQGPQFIFQYYREEENGRGNFPPRFSGLQFPNYSSELNVNALELDDSALYLCASRRLGEGETQYFGPGTRLLVL.